The 13 T cell receptor beta chains reported below all come from one sample, sequenced in a study of shared clonotypes between healthy human individuals. Generated by immunoSEQ multiplex PCR, the TCRdb table keeps only in-frame clones and is missing some. The table shows about 1 million clones, with under 80% occurring only once. Source material: memory CD4+ T cells sorted from blood. Regarding subset: CD45RA-negative fraction. Source of these receptors: a man younger than 35 in good health.

The chain recombines TRBV5-8 with TRBJ2-5; 16 bases fit TRBD2. This CDR3 is built from 17 residues. With V trimmed by 3 bases and J by 6 bases, 8 bases remained unmatched. The V gene's germline CDR1 is SGHTS and CDR2 YDEGEE. The CDR3 coding sequence is TGTGCCAGCAGCTGGGGGACTAGCGGGGGGGCCAAGAAGACCCAGTACTTC. As protein: CASSWGTSGGAKKTQYF.

Only a few counts were recorded for this clone. The chain combines TRBV5-1 with TRBJ1-1; no reliable D call. Germline CDR1 is SGHRS and CDR2 is YFSETQ. V dropped 4 bases and J dropped 0 bases, with 7 bases sitting between them. The length of the CDR3 is 13 residues. CDR3 residues: CASSPGLNTEAFF. Written as DNA, the CDR3 is TGCGCCAGCAGCCCCGGACTGAACACTGAAGCTTTCTTT. Using reference TRBV5-1 and TRBJ1-1 for the parts outside the CDR3, the full variable domain is KAGVTQTPRYLIKTRGQQVTLSCSPISGHRSVSWYQQTPGQGLQFLFEYFSETQRNKGNFPGRFSGRQFSNSRSEMNVSTLELGDSALYLCASSPGLNTEAFFGQGTRLTVV.

A single count supports this clone. The chain uses TRBV5-1 and TRBJ1-2; D is unresolved. This CDR3 has 14 residues. The V gene's germline CDR1 is SGHRS and CDR2 YFSETQ. V gave up 4 bases and J gave up 6 bases, with 16 bases separating them. The CDR3 DNA follows: TGCGCCAGCAGCCCGGACCGAGGGCCCCATGGCTACACCTTC. It codes for CASSPDRGPHGYTF.

The count of this clone is one. This chain uses TRBV30 with TRBJ2-5; TRBD1 matches 8 bases. This CDR3 has 12 residues. The V and J ends lost 4 bases and 4 bases, in that order; junction bases with no gene match: 2. The germline gives CDR1 GTSNPN, CDR2 SVGIG (reference sequence). CDR3 residues: CAWTGGRETQYF. In DNA, the CDR3 is TGTGCCTGGACAGGGGGCAGAGAGACCCAGTACTTC. The full variable domain, completed using reference TRBV30 and TRBJ2-5, is SQTIHQWPATLVQPVGSPLSLECTVEGTSNPNLYWYRQAAGRGLQLLFYSVGIGQISSEVPQNLSASRPQDRQFILSSKKLLLSDSGFYLCAWTGGRETQYFGPGTRLLVL.

The J gene is TRBJ2-7, the V gene TRBV7-8; 10 positions match TRBD2. Germline lookup yields CDR1 SGHVS and CDR2 FQNEAQ. V dropped 3 bases and J dropped 5; count of bases not matched to a gene: 13. The CDR3 is 17 residues long. As DNA, the CDR3 is TGTGCCAGCAGCTTTAACAGGGGCCTAGCGGGAGAGAACGAGCAGTACTTC. Translation: CASSFNRGLAGENEQYF.

The V gene is TRBV6-6, the J gene TRBJ1-1; no clear D. CDR1 and CDR2 (germline): MNHNY, SVGAGI (reference sequence). The CDR3 contains 14 residues. V lost 8 bases and J lost 0, with 13 bases in between. CDR3 coding DNA: TGTGCCAGCCGTGGGCGAGTAATGAACACTGAAGCTTTCTTT. Translated: CASRGRVMNTEAFF.

This chain connects TRBV28 to TRBJ1-3, with D unclear. V was shortened by 4 bases and J by 0 bases, with 13 bases between the two germline ends. The CDR3 extends over 16 amino acids. Germline assignment: CDR1 MDHEN and CDR2 SYDVKM. In nucleotides, the CDR3 is TGTGCCAGCAGTTCTCCTCAAGTGAGCTCTGGAAACACCATATATTTT. Translation gives CASSSPQVSSGNTIYF.

This clone was observed a few times. This sequence joins TRBV6-5 and TRBJ2-7; D possibly uses TRBD1 or TRBD2 (6 bases each). The CDR3 length is 15 residues. Trimming left V 6 bases short and J 3 bases short, with 18 bases between. Germline-derived CDR1 and CDR2 are MNHEY and SVGAGI. The CDR3 protein is CASRPATGANYEQYF. CDR3 nucleotide sequence: TGTGCCAGCAGACCTGCGACGGGGGCTAACTACGAGCAGTACTTC.

This clone came up a few times. The rearrangement links TRBV25-1 to TRBJ1-6; maybe TRBD1 (6 bases). Trimming took 6 bases from V and 10 from J, leaving 16 bases between them. Germline loops: CDR1 MGHDK, CDR2 SYGVNS. This CDR3 is built from 14 residues. The CDR3 DNA sequence: TGTGCCAGCAGAAGCACAGGGATGTACTCACCCCTCCACTTT. This gives the protein CASRSTGMYSPLHF.

This clone has only one observation. CDR3 DNA: TGTGCCAGCAGCTTAGATTTCCCCAGGTTCGATACGCAGTATTTT. Its translation is CASSLDFPRFDTQYF. The chain links TRBV11-2 to TRBJ2-3; D call uncertain. Trimming pared 0 bases from V and 6 bases from J, leaving 13 bases between. The CDR3 has 15 amino acids. CDR1 SGHAT and CDR2 FQNNGV come from the germline V gene.

This clone showed up just a few times. The V and J genes are TRBV7-2 and TRBJ2-7; the match to TRBD2 covers 13 bases. The CDR3 covers 16 residues. The germline V gene encodes CDR1 SGHTA and CDR2 FQGNSA. Trimming took 5 bases from V and 0 from J; bases not matched to a gene: 4. CDR3 sequence (DNA): TGTGCCAGCAGCCCGGGACTAGCGGGGAACTCCTACGAGCAGTACTTC. The encoded protein is CASSPGLAGNSYEQYF.

This clone was picked up one time. The chain employs TRBV6-4 and TRBJ1-3; TRBD1 agrees at 8 bases. J gave up 1 base and V 2 bases, and 4 bases lay outside the gene matches. The germline gives CDR1 MRHNA, CDR2 SNTAGT. The CDR3 runs 16 residues. As DNA, the CDR3 is TGTGCCAGCAGTGACCTGAGACAGGGGTCTGGAAACACCATATATTTT. As protein: CASSDLRQGSGNTIYF.

The chain combines TRBV7-2 with TRBJ2-7, with 7 bases that match TRBD1. The germline V gene encodes CDR1 SGHTA and CDR2 FQGNSA. The ends lost 5 bases at V and 1 base at J; junction bases unmatched: 5. The CDR3 covers 14 residues. CDR3 bases: TGTGCCAGCAGCCCGGACAGGTATTCCTACGAGCAGTACTTC. It is translated as CASSPDRYSYEQYF.